This is a list of T cell receptor beta chains from one sample in a study of HIV-infected children after antiretroviral therapy interruption. TCRdb processed the 3' RACE reads anew with MiXCR; each CDR3 protein has one entry. The sample carries tens of thousands of distinct CDR3 sequences, around 4.7% recorded once. The sequences come from CD45RA+ CD4+ T cells from PBMCs, pooled from several time points, collected from a donor given antiretroviral therapy, either interrupted or continuous. These receptors all stem from a pool of human donors with HIV. The CDR3 runs from the conserved cysteine through the conserved F or W. The order of the fields is CDR3 DNA, CDR3 protein, clone size, V gene, J gene, D gene, CDR3 length. D genes are given only for firm matches. Size is omitted from some rows. Given values are once, few, many or a class for expanded clones.

CDR3nt: TGTGCCAGCAGCCCCGACAGCCCGAATCAGCCCCAGCATTTT
CDR3aa: CASSPDSPNQPQHF
abundance: few
v_gene: TRBV7-9
j_gene: TRBJ1-5
d_gene: .
len: 14

CDR3nt: TGCGCCAGCAGCGGTCAGGGGGCCGGGGGAGAGACCCAGTACTTC
CDR3aa: CASSGQGAGGETQYF
abundance: many
v_gene: TRBV5-1
j_gene: TRBJ2-5
d_gene: TRBD1
len: 15

CDR3nt: TGTGCCAGCGGGACAGCTTCTGGAAACACCATATATTTT
CDR3aa: CASGTASGNTIYF
abundance: many
v_gene: TRBV18
j_gene: TRBJ1-3
d_gene: TRBD1
len: 13

CDR3nt: TGTGCCAGCAGTCCTAGTTCGACGGAAAAAGCTTTCTTT
CDR3aa: CASSPSSTEKAFF
abundance: many
v_gene: TRBV28
j_gene: TRBJ1-1
d_gene: .
len: 13

CDR3nt: TGTGCCAGCAGTTTCCAAGATCAGCCCCAGCATTTT
CDR3aa: CASSFQDQPQHF
abundance: many
v_gene: TRBV12-3/TRBV12-4
j_gene: TRBJ1-5
d_gene: .
len: 12

CDR3nt: TGTGCCAGCAGTGAAGGCTGGAACTATGGCTACACCTTC
CDR3aa: CASSEGWNYGYTF
abundance: many
v_gene: TRBV2
j_gene: TRBJ1-2
d_gene: .
len: 13

CDR3nt: TGCAGTGCTAACGGCTACTATGGCTACACCTTC
CDR3aa: CSANGYYGYTF
abundance: .
v_gene: TRBV20-1
j_gene: TRBJ1-2
d_gene: .
len: 11

CDR3nt: TGTGCCAGCAGTACAGGGGTGGAGACCCAGTACTTC
CDR3aa: CASSTGVETQYF
abundance: few
v_gene: TRBV12-3/TRBV12-4
j_gene: TRBJ2-5
d_gene: TRBD1
len: 12

CDR3nt: TGTGCCAGCTCACCCGTCGGACAGGGCTGGGTTTTCACTGAAGCTTTCTTT
CDR3aa: CASSPVGQGWVFTEAFF
abundance: many
v_gene: TRBV18
j_gene: TRBJ1-1
d_gene: TRBD1
len: 17

CDR3nt: TGTGCCAGCAGTGGCCCCGACACCCAGAACACTGAAGCTTTCTTT
CDR3aa: CASSGPDTQNTEAFF
abundance: many
v_gene: TRBV28
j_gene: TRBJ1-1
d_gene: .
len: 15

CDR3nt: TGTGCCAGCAGCTTGTTGGGACAGACCCTCTACGAGCAGTACTTC
CDR3aa: CASSLLGQTLYEQYF
abundance: many
v_gene: TRBV7-9
j_gene: TRBJ2-7
d_gene: TRBD1
len: 15

CDR3nt: TGTGCCAGCAGTGAATCAGGGGTCGAGCAGTACTTC
CDR3aa: CASSESGVEQYF
abundance: many
v_gene: TRBV2
j_gene: TRBJ2-7
d_gene: .
len: 12

CDR3nt: TGCAGCGTTGGAGGTACCTACGAGCAGTACTTC
CDR3aa: CSVGGTYEQYF
abundance: many
v_gene: TRBV29-1
j_gene: TRBJ2-7
d_gene: .
len: 11

CDR3nt: TGCGCCAGCAGCCACCCCCAGCGGTACAATGAGCAGTTCTTC
CDR3aa: CASSHPQRYNEQFF
abundance: many
v_gene: TRBV4-3
j_gene: TRBJ2-1
d_gene: .
len: 14

CDR3nt: TGCGCCAGCAGTTACGACAGAAACACTGAAGCTTTCTTT
CDR3aa: CASSYDRNTEAFF
abundance: .
v_gene: TRBV5-1
j_gene: TRBJ1-1
d_gene: .
len: 13

CDR3nt: TGTGCCAGCTGCGGGACAGGGGGTGAAAAACTGTTTTTT
CDR3aa: CASCGTGGEKLFF
abundance: many
v_gene: TRBV6-1
j_gene: TRBJ1-4
d_gene: TRBD1
len: 13

CDR3nt: TGTGCCACCAGCAGAGGTACAGGACCCTTCTCTGGAAACACCATATATTTT
CDR3aa: CATSRGTGPFSGNTIYF
abundance: many
v_gene: TRBV15
j_gene: TRBJ1-3
d_gene: .
len: 17

CDR3nt: TGTGCCAGTAGTACCGGCATAGTCCCGAACACTGAAGCTTTCTTT
CDR3aa: CASSTGIVPNTEAFF
abundance: .
v_gene: TRBV19
j_gene: TRBJ1-1
d_gene: .
len: 15

CDR3nt: TGTGCCAGCAGCTTAGGAGGGGGGGTAGCAACTAATGAAAAACTGTTTTTT
CDR3aa: CASSLGGGVATNEKLFF
abundance: many
v_gene: TRBV11-2
j_gene: TRBJ1-4
d_gene: .
len: 17

CDR3nt: TGTGCCAGCAGAGGGCAGGGGTGGAACGAGCAGTACTTC
CDR3aa: CASRGQGWNEQYF
abundance: many
v_gene: TRBV3-1
j_gene: TRBJ2-7
d_gene: .
len: 13

CDR3nt: TGCACTCCCCGGAGGCAGGACAATTCACCCCTCCACTTT
CDR3aa: CTPRRQDNSPLHF
abundance: .
v_gene: TRBV20-1
j_gene: TRBJ1-6
d_gene: .
len: 13

CDR3nt: TGTGCCAGCAGCTCTACAGGTATGAACACTGAAGCTTTCTTT
CDR3aa: CASSSTGMNTEAFF
abundance: many
v_gene: TRBV5-6
j_gene: TRBJ1-1
d_gene: .
len: 14

CDR3nt: TGCAGCGTCCTCATAGGGACCTACGAGCAGTACTTC
CDR3aa: CSVLIGTYEQYF
abundance: many
v_gene: TRBV29-1
j_gene: TRBJ2-7
d_gene: .
len: 12

CDR3nt: TGTGCCAGCAGCTTAAGGGCGGCCGCGCAGTATTTT
CDR3aa: CASSLRAAAQYF
abundance: many
v_gene: TRBV7-9
j_gene: TRBJ2-3
d_gene: .
len: 12

CDR3nt: TGCAGTGCTCCCGGGACAGGGTCCCCGACCTACGAGCAGTACTTC
CDR3aa: CSAPGTGSPTYEQYF
abundance: many
v_gene: TRBV20-1
j_gene: TRBJ2-7
d_gene: TRBD1
len: 15

CDR3nt: TGCAGTGCTAGAGGGGAGACCCAGTACTTC
CDR3aa: CSARGETQYF
abundance: many
v_gene: TRBV20-1
j_gene: TRBJ2-5
d_gene: .
len: 10

CDR3nt: TGTGCCAGTCAGACCGCTACCTCCTACAATGAGCAGTTCTTC
CDR3aa: CASQTATSYNEQFF
abundance: many
v_gene: TRBV2
j_gene: TRBJ2-1
d_gene: .
len: 14

CDR3nt: TGCAGTGCCTTACAGGAGGACAGGAATTCACCCCTCCACTTT
CDR3aa: CSALQEDRNSPLHF
abundance: many
v_gene: TRBV20-1
j_gene: TRBJ1-6
d_gene: TRBD1
len: 14

CDR3nt: TGTGCCAGCAGTCCAGGACAGTCAACTAATGAAAAACTGTTTTTT
CDR3aa: CASSPGQSTNEKLFF
abundance: many
v_gene: TRBV6-2/TRBV6-3
j_gene: TRBJ1-4
d_gene: .
len: 15

CDR3nt: TGTGCCAGCAAACTTACACTGAACACTGAAGCTTTCTTT
CDR3aa: CASKLTLNTEAFF
abundance: many
v_gene: TRBV6-5
j_gene: TRBJ1-1
d_gene: .
len: 13

CDR3nt: TGTGCCAGCAGCTCTAGGGACAGGGATGGGAAAGATACGCAGTATTTT
CDR3aa: CASSSRDRDGKDTQYF
abundance: .
v_gene: TRBV11-2
j_gene: TRBJ2-3
d_gene: TRBD1
len: 16